The rows below give T cell receptor beta chains drawn from one sample of a study of Graves' ophthalmopathy and Graves' hyperthyroidism. One entry per CDR3 protein results from TCRdb running MiXCR on the multiplex PCR reads. The sample has hundreds of thousands of distinct CDR3 sequences; 22% are singletons. The sequenced sample consisted of peripheral blood. The receptor source for this set is a woman aged 18 to 35 with stable Graves' hyperthyroidism. Some clones in this sample may be carry-over from other donors' samples. Both conserved end residues are part of each CDR3. D genes are given only for firm matches. Part of the rows lack a size; the others show once, few, many or a class for expanded clones.

v_call	j_call	clone_size	d_call	cdr3_length	cdr3_aa	cdr3_nt
TRBV20-1	TRBJ1-5	NA	TRBD1	13	CSAEDRAAQPQHF	TGCAGTGCAGAAGACAGGGCGGCTCAGCCCCAGCATTTT
TRBV6-2/TRBV6-3	TRBJ2-7	NA	NA	13	CASLPTKPYEQYF	TGTGCCAGCTTACCTACCAAACCCTACGAGCAGTACTTC
TRBV19	TRBJ1-1	many	NA	15	CASSIGATLNTEAFF	TGTGCCAGTAGTATTGGGGCCACACTGAACACTGAAGCTTTCTTT
TRBV6-5	TRBJ2-5	many	NA	12	CASSFERQTQYF	TGTGCCAGCAGTTTCGAAAGGCAGACCCAGTACTTC
TRBV24-1	TRBJ2-2	many	NA	14	CATSPRLNTGELFF	TGTGCCACCAGTCCAAGGCTGAACACCGGGGAGCTGTTTTTT
TRBV24-1	TRBJ1-1	NA	NA	15	CATSDSGQYNTEAFF	TGTGCCACCAGTGACTCCGGACAGTACAACACTGAAGCTTTCTTT
TRBV11-3	TRBJ2-7	many	NA	16	CASSNVQGRSSYEQYF	TGTGCCAGCAGCAACGTACAGGGTAGGAGCTCCTACGAGCAGTACTTC
TRBV6-1	TRBJ1-3	many	TRBD1	15	CASSGDRGFGNTIYF	TGTGCCAGCAGTGGGGACAGGGGATTTGGAAACACCATATATTTT
TRBV27	TRBJ1-2	many	NA	14	CASKDRGGAYGYTF	TGTGCCAGCAAAGACAGAGGGGGGGCCTATGGCTACACCTTC
TRBV6-2/TRBV6-3	TRBJ1-5	many	NA	14	CASSVYNSNQPQHF	TGTGCCAGCAGTGTCTATAATAGCAATCAGCCCCAGCATTTT
TRBV7-8	TRBJ1-1	NA	NA	14	CASSSWDRNTEAFF	TGTGCCAGCAGCTCCTGGGACCGTAACACTGAAGCTTTCTTT
TRBV10-3	TRBJ2-7	many	NA	15	CAISGRRQANYEQYF	TGTGCCATCAGTGGCCGGAGACAGGCCAACTACGAGCAGTACTTC
TRBV5-1	TRBJ2-7	NA	TRBD1	15	CASSLKQGALYEQYF	TGCGCCAGCAGCTTGAAGCAGGGGGCTTTATACGAGCAGTACTTC
TRBV28	TRBJ2-5	NA	NA	13	CASTDRSKETQYF	TGTGCCAGCACCGACCGTAGTAAAGAGACCCAGTACTTC
TRBV30	TRBJ2-7	NA	NA	13	CACYLHRTYEQYF	TGTGCCTGCTACTTGCATAGGACCTACGAGCAGTACTTC
TRBV5-1	TRBJ1-6	many	NA	15	CASSYGGQGNSPLHF	TGCGCCAGCAGCTACGGTGGGCAGGGTAATTCACCCCTCCACTTT
TRBV20-1	TRBJ1-1	NA	NA	12	CSAWVGPTEAFF	TGCAGTGCTTGGGTGGGGCCCACTGAAGCTTTCTTT
TRBV27	TRBJ1-1	many	NA	14	CATRKGGANTEAFF	TGTGCCACCAGAAAGGGGGGAGCGAACACTGAAGCTTTCTTT
TRBV7-9	TRBJ1-2	many	NA	11	CASTRDHGYTF	TGTGCCAGCACCAGGGACCATGGCTACACCTTC
TRBV27	TRBJ2-2	many	TRBD1	16	CASSPHDRGGTGELFF	TGTGCCAGCAGCCCACACGACAGGGGAGGTACCGGGGAGCTGTTTTTT
TRBV5-1	TRBJ1-2	NA	NA	13	CASSFVEGSGYTF	TGCGCCAGCAGCTTCGTGGAGGGCAGTGGCTACACCTTC
TRBV11-1	TRBJ1-1	many	NA	15	CASSTRTGEISEAFF	TGTGCCAGCAGCACCCGGACGGGGGAGATATCTGAAGCTTTCTTT
TRBV12-3/TRBV12-4	TRBJ2-5	many	TRBD1	15	CASSYRGLIGETQYF	TGTGCCAGCAGTTACAGGGGGCTAATAGGAGAGACCCAGTACTTC
TRBV15	TRBJ1-2	many	NA	13	CATSPRGGYGYTF	TGTGCCACCAGCCCCAGGGGAGGCTATGGCTACACCTTC
TRBV28	TRBJ2-7	many	NA	15	CASRPLQGTPYEQYF	TGTGCCAGCAGACCTCTTCAGGGGACCCCCTACGAGCAGTACTTC
TRBV14	TRBJ1-1	many	NA	14	CASSQDAVKIEAFF	TGTGCCAGCAGCCAAGACGCGGTGAAGATTGAAGCTTTCTTT
TRBV30	TRBJ2-2	NA	NA	13	CAWSNRATGELFF	TGTGCCTGGAGTAACAGGGCCACCGGGGAGCTGTTTTTT
TRBV30	TRBJ1-5	few	NA	14	CAWRQAGSNQPQHF	TGTGCCTGGAGGCAGGCTGGGAGCAATCAGCCCCAGCATTTT
TRBV6-5	TRBJ1-1	many	NA	14	CASSYSSRVSFAFF	TGTGCCAGCAGTTACTCGAGCAGGGTGTCCTTTGCTTTCTTT
TRBV12-3/TRBV12-4	TRBJ2-2	NA	TRBD1	14	CASSRTGGVGELFF	TGTGCCAGCAGCCGGACAGGGGGCGTCGGGGAGCTGTTTTTT
TRBV12-3/TRBV12-4	TRBJ2-7	NA	TRBD2	16	CASSSPGGLVANEQYF	TGTGCCAGCAGTTCGCCGGGAGGGCTCGTCGCTAACGAGCAGTACTTC
TRBV11-2	TRBJ2-5	few	NA	16	CASSLTPMAAQETQYF	TGTGCCAGCAGCTTAACCCCGATGGCGGCCCAAGAGACCCAGTACTTC
TRBV20-1	TRBJ2-1	few	TRBD2	14	CSLWVAGYLGEQFF	TGCAGTCTGTGGGTAGCGGGATATCTGGGTGAGCAGTTCTTC
TRBV6-2/TRBV6-3	TRBJ2-5	NA	NA	14	CASSRSSPLETQYF	TGTGCCAGCAGTCGCTCCTCCCCATTAGAGACCCAGTACTTC
TRBV6-1	TRBJ2-7	many	NA	14	CASSEREGLSEQYF	TGTGCCAGCAGTGAGAGAGAGGGGCTTAGCGAGCAGTACTTC
TRBV29-1	TRBJ2-4	NA	NA	13	CSVEGAQSGIQYF	TGCAGCGTTGAAGGGGCACAGAGTGGCATTCAGTACTTC
TRBV20-1	TRBJ1-2	once	TRBD1	13	CSATNRGPYGYTF	TGCAGTGCTACTAACAGGGGCCCCTATGGCTACACCTTC
TRBV4-1	TRBJ2-7	few	NA	13	CASSQGIERGQYF	TGCGCCAGCAGCCAGGGAATTGAACGCGGGCAGTACTTC
TRBV30	TRBJ2-5	NA	TRBD2	14	CAWSGASGSETQYF	TGTGCCTGGAGTGGGGCTAGCGGGAGTGAGACCCAGTACTTC
TRBV12-3/TRBV12-4	TRBJ1-1	many	NA	14	CASSFRQRNTEAFF	TGTGCCAGCAGTTTCCGACAAAGGAACACTGAAGCTTTCTTT
TRBV7-6	TRBJ1-5	NA	NA	17	CASSPTGPDRYNQPQHF	TGTGCCAGCAGCCCCACCGGCCCCGACCGTTACAATCAGCCCCAGCATTTT
TRBV6-2/TRBV6-3	TRBJ1-1	NA	TRBD1	14	CASSFGRGLTEAFF	TGTGCCAGCAGCTTTGGCAGGGGGCTTACTGAAGCTTTCTTT
TRBV28	TRBJ2-5	many	NA	13	CASRPGGQETQYF	TGTGCCAGCAGACCAGGGGGGCAAGAGACCCAGTACTTC
TRBV11-2	TRBJ2-5	many	NA	13	CASSTGPEETQYF	TGTGCCAGCAGTACGGGGCCCGAAGAGACCCAGTACTTC
TRBV11-2	TRBJ2-5	many	NA	14	CASSLGGREKTQYF	TGTGCCAGCAGCTTGGGGGGCAGGGAAAAGACCCAGTACTTC
TRBV28	TRBJ1-2	few	NA	13	CASSPRDVEGYTF	TGTGCCAGCAGTCCCAGGGACGTCGAGGGCTACACCTTC
TRBV20-1	TRBJ2-7	many	NA	13	CSARISVGGEQYF	TGCAGTGCTAGGATTAGTGTGGGAGGCGAGCAGTACTTC
TRBV19	TRBJ1-2	many	NA	14	CASSIDQPRYGYTF	TGTGCCAGTAGTATAGATCAACCCCGCTATGGCTACACCTTC
TRBV6-5	TRBJ1-6	NA	NA	17	CASSYPNVDFYNSPLHF	TGTGCCAGCAGTTACCCTAATGTGGACTTCTATAATTCACCCCTCCACTTT
TRBV12-3/TRBV12-4	TRBJ1-6	many	TRBD1	14	CASIGGGARSPLHF	TGTGCCAGCATTGGAGGGGGCGCGAGATCACCCCTCCACTTT
TRBV12-3/TRBV12-4	TRBJ1-1	many	NA	15	CASSSLGGVGTEAFF	TGTGCCAGCAGTTCCTTGGGGGGGGTAGGCACTGAAGCTTTCTTT
TRBV11-2	TRBJ2-2	few	TRBD1	18	CASSLDTGQGVNTGELFF	TGTGCCAGCAGCTTAGATACCGGGCAGGGGGTAAACACCGGGGAGCTGTTTTTT
TRBV2	TRBJ1-2	many	TRBD1	15	CASSELTGRNYGYTF	TGTGCCAGCAGTGAACTGACAGGGAGGAACTATGGCTACACCTTC
TRBV6-1	TRBJ2-5	few	TRBD2	16	CASSPGLAEPQETQYF	TGTGCCAGCAGTCCCGGACTAGCGGAACCACAAGAGACCCAGTACTTC
TRBV6-1	TRBJ2-7	NA	NA	12	CASGASGYEQYF	TGTGCCAGCGGGGCTTCGGGGTACGAGCAGTACTTC